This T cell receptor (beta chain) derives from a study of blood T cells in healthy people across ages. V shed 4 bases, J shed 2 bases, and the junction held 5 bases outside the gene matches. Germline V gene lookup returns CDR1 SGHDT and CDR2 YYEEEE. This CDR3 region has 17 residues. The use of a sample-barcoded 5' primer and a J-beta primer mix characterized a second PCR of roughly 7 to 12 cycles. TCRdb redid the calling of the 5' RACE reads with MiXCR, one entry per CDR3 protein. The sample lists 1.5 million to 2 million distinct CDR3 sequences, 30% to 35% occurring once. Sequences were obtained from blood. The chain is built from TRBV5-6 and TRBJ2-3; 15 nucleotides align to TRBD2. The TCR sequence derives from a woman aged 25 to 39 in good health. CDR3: CASSQRTSGGVTDTQYF. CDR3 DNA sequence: TGTGCCAGCAGCCAAAGGACTAGCGGGGGGGTCACAGATACGCAGTATTTT.